Listed below are T cell receptor beta chains from one sample, sequenced in a study of control samples from healthy donors and cancer patients. The assay was immunoSEQ multiplex PCR, and TCRdb's table has in-frame clones only and misses some. The table includes roughly 51,000 clones, approximately 89% detected once. Sequenced: PBMCs. The origin of the receptors is a man aged 35-49 years with colorectal cancer. Both conserved end residues are part of each CDR3. A D gene is named only where the DNA matches it firmly. A clone size is listed for some rows: how often the clone was seen (once, few, many), or a class if it is expanded.

D gene: TRBD1; J gene: TRBJ1-4; clone size: -; V gene: TRBV29-1; CDR3 protein: CSVSGQGGRIGEKLFF; CDR3 DNA: TGCAGCGTTTCTGGACAGGGTGGAAGGATTGGAGAAAAACTGTTTTTT
D gene: TRBD1; J gene: TRBJ1-1; clone size: -; V gene: TRBV5-1; CDR3 protein: CASSWGGIDRDGTEAFF; CDR3 DNA: TGCGCCAGCAGCTGGGGCGGGATCGACAGGGATGGCACTGAAGCTTTCTTT
D gene: -; J gene: TRBJ1-3; clone size: -; V gene: TRBV13; CDR3 protein: CASSLGQTGNTIYF; CDR3 DNA: TGTGCCAGCAGCTTGGGCCAGACTGGAAACACCATATATTTT
D gene: -; J gene: TRBJ1-1; clone size: -; V gene: TRBV5-1; CDR3 protein: CASSFGQPINTEAFF; CDR3 DNA: TGCGCCAGCAGCTTCGGACAGCCGATTAACACTGAAGCTTTCTTT
D gene: TRBD1; J gene: TRBJ2-1; clone size: -; V gene: TRBV20-1; CDR3 protein: CSASIGTAYNEQFF; CDR3 DNA: TGCAGTGCTAGTATCGGGACAGCCTACAATGAGCAGTTCTTC
D gene: TRBD2; J gene: TRBJ2-4; clone size: -; V gene: TRBV7-9; CDR3 protein: CASSLASGRAGIQYF; CDR3 DNA: TGTGCCAGCAGCTTAGCTAGCGGGAGGGCCGGCATTCAGTACTTC
D gene: -; J gene: TRBJ1-5; clone size: -; V gene: TRBV12-5; CDR3 protein: CASAIQQGSNQPQHF; CDR3 DNA: TGTGCTAGTGCCATACAACAGGGCAGCAATCAGCCCCAGCATTTT
D gene: TRBD2; J gene: TRBJ2-1; clone size: -; V gene: TRBV7-6; CDR3 protein: CASSSLGLAGRNEQFF; CDR3 DNA: TGTGCCAGCAGCTCGCTGGGACTAGCGGGACGCAATGAGCAGTTCTTC
D gene: TRBD1; J gene: TRBJ1-1; clone size: -; V gene: TRBV11-2; CDR3 protein: CASSLVDRVTEAFF; CDR3 DNA: TGTGCCAGCAGCTTAGTTGACAGGGTCACTGAAGCTTTCTTT
D gene: TRBD1; J gene: TRBJ2-7; clone size: -; V gene: TRBV11-2; CDR3 protein: CASSWNRGTYEQYF; CDR3 DNA: TGTGCCAGCAGCTGGAACAGGGGGACCTACGAGCAGTACTTC
D gene: -; J gene: TRBJ1-4; clone size: -; V gene: TRBV30; CDR3 protein: CACLGPVLEKLFF; CDR3 DNA: TGTGCCTGTCTTGGACCGGTACTAGAAAAACTGTTTTTT
D gene: -; J gene: TRBJ2-2; clone size: -; V gene: TRBV5-1; CDR3 protein: CASSSGTKNTGELFF; CDR3 DNA: TGCGCCAGCAGCTCGGGGACAAAGAACACCGGGGAGCTGTTTTTT
D gene: TRBD1; J gene: TRBJ2-5; clone size: -; V gene: TRBV24-1; CDR3 protein: CATSPGSGTGEETQYF; CDR3 DNA: TGTGCCACCAGCCCGGGATCGGGGACAGGGGAGGAGACCCAGTACTTC
D gene: TRBD1; J gene: TRBJ2-2; clone size: once; V gene: TRBV5-6; CDR3 protein: CASSLMRVTGGGTGELFF; CDR3 DNA: TGTGCCAGCAGCTTGATGAGGGTGACAGGGGGCGGAACCGGGGAGCTGTTTTTT
D gene: -; J gene: TRBJ2-6; clone size: -; V gene: TRBV5-1; CDR3 protein: CASSFSGAGANVLTF; CDR3 DNA: TGCGCCAGCAGCTTCTCGGGGGCGGGGGCCAACGTCCTGACTTTC
D gene: TRBD2; J gene: TRBJ2-1; clone size: -; V gene: TRBV28; CDR3 protein: CASSSGRGFYNEQFF; CDR3 DNA: TGTGCCAGCAGTTCAGGGCGGGGGTTCTACAATGAGCAGTTCTTC
D gene: TRBD2; J gene: TRBJ2-2; clone size: few; V gene: TRBV2; CDR3 protein: CASRPLWSGTLRGELFF; CDR3 DNA: TGTGCCAGCAGGCCCCTCTGGAGCGGGACTCTCAGGGGGGAGCTGTTTTTT
D gene: TRBD1; J gene: TRBJ1-2; clone size: -; V gene: TRBV15; CDR3 protein: CATSSARTGPNYGYTF; CDR3 DNA: TGTGCCACCAGCAGTGCTAGGACAGGGCCCAACTATGGCTACACCTTC
D gene: TRBD2; J gene: TRBJ2-7; clone size: once; V gene: TRBV3-1/TRBV3-2; CDR3 protein: CASSQRTSGRYEQYF; CDR3 DNA: TGTGCCAGCAGCCAACGGACTAGCGGACGATACGAGCAGTACTTC
D gene: -; J gene: TRBJ1-1; clone size: once; V gene: TRBV6-1; CDR3 protein: CASSGGGRVVATEAFF; CDR3 DNA: TGTGCCAGCAGTGGGGGGGGGAGGGTGGTTGCGACTGAAGCTTTCTTT
D gene: TRBD1; J gene: TRBJ1-3; clone size: -; V gene: TRBV5-1; CDR3 protein: CASSYGQGDPGYF; CDR3 DNA: TGCGCCAGCAGCTACGGACAGGGCGACCCTGGTTATTTT
D gene: TRBD1; J gene: TRBJ1-3; clone size: once; V gene: TRBV2; CDR3 protein: CASIGGQSSGNTIYF; CDR3 DNA: TGTGCCAGCATAGGGGGACAGAGCTCTGGAAACACCATATATTTT
D gene: -; J gene: TRBJ1-5; clone size: -; V gene: TRBV6-1; CDR3 protein: CASSGPGVRKGNQPQHF; CDR3 DNA: TGTGCCAGCAGTGGACCCGGTGTACGTAAAGGCAATCAGCCCCAGCATTTT
D gene: -; J gene: TRBJ2-7; clone size: -; V gene: TRBV4-3; CDR3 protein: CASSQETWGEQYF; CDR3 DNA: TGCGCCAGCAGCCAAGAAACTTGGGGCGAGCAGTACTTC
D gene: -; J gene: TRBJ1-1; clone size: -; V gene: TRBV27; CDR3 protein: CASSFRGPMNTEAFF; CDR3 DNA: TGTGCCAGCAGTTTTCGGGGGCCCATGAACACTGAAGCTTTCTTT
D gene: TRBD2; J gene: TRBJ2-1; clone size: -; V gene: TRBV4-1; CDR3 protein: CASSLPREGNEQFF; CDR3 DNA: TGCGCCAGCAGCCTACCCAGGGAGGGCAATGAGCAGTTCTTC